This TCR beta chain was documented in a study of T cell repertoires in cytomegalovirus infection. Overall study context: It was the public TCR beta signatures that indicated both CMV infection and matching HLA type.

TCRdb re-called the reads with MiXCR, one entry per CDR3 protein. The table lists about 570,000 distinct CDR3 sequences, 40% of them singletons, with around 48% in the top ten. The CDR3 spans 15 residues. Trimming pared 4 bases from V and 1 base from J, leaving 14 bases between. A word on this clonotype: Its target is unknown.

This clonotype was obtained from a human donor in good health (CMV status not recorded). Some clones in this sample may be carry-over from other donors' samples. The chain recombines TRBV12-3 or TRBV12-4 with TRBJ2-7; D gene ambiguous. This specimen was cultured PBMCs, taken from culture after CMV antigen stimulation. CDR3 sequence reads: CASSSRVDGSYEQYF. CDR3 nucleotide sequence: TGTGCCAGCAGTTCCCGGGTCGACGGATCCTACGAGCAGTACTTC.